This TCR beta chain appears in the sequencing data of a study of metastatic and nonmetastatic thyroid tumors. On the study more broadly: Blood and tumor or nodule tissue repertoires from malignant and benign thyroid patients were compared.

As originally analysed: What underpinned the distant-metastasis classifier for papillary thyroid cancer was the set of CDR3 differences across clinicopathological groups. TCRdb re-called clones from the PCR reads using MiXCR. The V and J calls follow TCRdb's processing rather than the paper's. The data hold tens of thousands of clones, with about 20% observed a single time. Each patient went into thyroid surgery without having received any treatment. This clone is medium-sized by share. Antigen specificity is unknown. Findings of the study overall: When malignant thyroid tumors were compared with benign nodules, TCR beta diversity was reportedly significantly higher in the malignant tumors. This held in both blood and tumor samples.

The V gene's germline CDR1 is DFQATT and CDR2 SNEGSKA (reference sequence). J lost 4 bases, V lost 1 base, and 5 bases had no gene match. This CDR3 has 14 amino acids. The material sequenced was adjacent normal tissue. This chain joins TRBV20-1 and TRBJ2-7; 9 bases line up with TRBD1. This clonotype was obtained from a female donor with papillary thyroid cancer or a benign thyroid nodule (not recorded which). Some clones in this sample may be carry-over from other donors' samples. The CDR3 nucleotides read TGCAGTGCTAGAGTCCGGGACAGGGAGTACGAGCAGTACTTC. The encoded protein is CSARVRDREYEQYF.